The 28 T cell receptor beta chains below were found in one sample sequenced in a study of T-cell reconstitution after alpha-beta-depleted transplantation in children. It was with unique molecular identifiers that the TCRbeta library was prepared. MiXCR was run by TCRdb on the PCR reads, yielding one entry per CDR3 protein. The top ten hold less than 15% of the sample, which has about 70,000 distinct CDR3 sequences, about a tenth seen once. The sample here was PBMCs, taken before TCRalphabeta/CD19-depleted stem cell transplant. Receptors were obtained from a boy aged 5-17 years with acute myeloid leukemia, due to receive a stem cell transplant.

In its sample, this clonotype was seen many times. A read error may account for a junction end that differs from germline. The CDR3 DNA reads as TGTGCTAGCAGCTTCCGGGCTTGGTGGGGTGGCTACACCTTC. It translates to CASSFRAWWGGYTF. V gene TRBV7-7 combines with J gene TRBJ1-2; D gene unclear. Germline CDR1 and CDR2: SSHAT and FNYEAQ (reference sequence). The CDR3 sequence is 14 residues long.

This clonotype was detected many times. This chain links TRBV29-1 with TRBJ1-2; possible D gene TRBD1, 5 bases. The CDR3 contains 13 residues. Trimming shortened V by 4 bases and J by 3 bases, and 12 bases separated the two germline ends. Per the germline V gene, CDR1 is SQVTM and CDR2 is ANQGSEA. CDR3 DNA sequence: TGCAGCGTTGGTCTCAGGGTTGACTATGGCTACACCTTC. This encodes CSVGLRVDYGYTF.

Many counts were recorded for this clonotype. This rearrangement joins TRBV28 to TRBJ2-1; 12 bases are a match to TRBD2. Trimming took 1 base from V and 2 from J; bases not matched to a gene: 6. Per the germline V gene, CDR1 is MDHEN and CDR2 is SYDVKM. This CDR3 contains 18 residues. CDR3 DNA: TGTGCCAGCAGTTTATTTCTAGCGGGGGGGCACCCCTACAATGAGCAGTTCTTC. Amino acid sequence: CASSLFLAGGHPYNEQFF.

Here the CDR3 DNA reads TGTGCCAGCAGCCCTTGGTGGGGAAGCACAGATACGCAGTATTTT. Translating it yields CASSPWWGSTDTQYF. The rearrangement joins TRBV5-4 to TRBJ2-3; no reliable D call. The CDR3 is 15 amino acids. The germline V gene has CDR1 SGHNT and CDR2 YYREEE (reference sequence). The ends were cut back, 4 bases at V and 0 bases at J, with 12 bases in the middle.

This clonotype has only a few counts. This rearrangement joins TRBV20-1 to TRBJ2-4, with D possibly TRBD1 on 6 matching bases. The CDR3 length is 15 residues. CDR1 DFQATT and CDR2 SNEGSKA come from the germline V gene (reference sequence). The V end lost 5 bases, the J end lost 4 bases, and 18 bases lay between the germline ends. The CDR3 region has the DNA TGCAGTGCTCAGAACCCGGCAGGGGAGAAAAACATTCAGTACTTC. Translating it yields CSAQNPAGEKNIQYF.

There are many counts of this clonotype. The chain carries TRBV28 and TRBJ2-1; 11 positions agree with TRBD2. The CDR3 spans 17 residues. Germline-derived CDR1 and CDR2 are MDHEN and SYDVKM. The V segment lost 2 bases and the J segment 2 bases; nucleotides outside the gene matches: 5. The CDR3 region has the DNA TGTGCCAGCAGTTTAAGGGCTAGCGGGAGGCCCTACAATGAGCAGTTCTTC. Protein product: CASSLRASGRPYNEQFF.

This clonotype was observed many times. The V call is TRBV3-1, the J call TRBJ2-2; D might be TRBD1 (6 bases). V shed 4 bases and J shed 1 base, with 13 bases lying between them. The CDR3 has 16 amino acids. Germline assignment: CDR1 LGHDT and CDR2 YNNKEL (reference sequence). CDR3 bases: TGTGCCAGCAGCCTCCGAGGGGGACAGAACACCGGGGAGCTGTTTTTT. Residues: CASSLRGGQNTGELFF. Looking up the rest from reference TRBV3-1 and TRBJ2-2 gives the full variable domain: DTAVSQTPKYLVTQMGNDKSIKCEQNLGHDTMYWYKQDSKKFLKIMFSYNNKELIINETVPNRFSPKSPDKAHLNLHINSLELGDSAVYFCASSLRGGQNTGELFFGEGSRLTVL.

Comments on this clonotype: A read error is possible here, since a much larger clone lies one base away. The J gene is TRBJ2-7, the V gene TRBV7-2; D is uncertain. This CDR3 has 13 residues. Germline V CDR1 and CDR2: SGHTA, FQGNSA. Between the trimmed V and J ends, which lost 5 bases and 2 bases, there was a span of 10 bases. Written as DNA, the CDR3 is TGTGCCAGCAGCCACGACCCACCCTACGAGCAGTACTTC. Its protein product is CASSHDPPYEQYF.

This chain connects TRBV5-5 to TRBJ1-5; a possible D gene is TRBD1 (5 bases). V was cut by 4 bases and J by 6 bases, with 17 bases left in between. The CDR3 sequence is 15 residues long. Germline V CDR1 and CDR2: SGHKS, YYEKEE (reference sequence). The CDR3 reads CASSIGLVGAQPQHF. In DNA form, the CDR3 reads TGTGCCAGCAGCATTGGGCTGGTCGGGGCTCAGCCCCAGCATTTT.

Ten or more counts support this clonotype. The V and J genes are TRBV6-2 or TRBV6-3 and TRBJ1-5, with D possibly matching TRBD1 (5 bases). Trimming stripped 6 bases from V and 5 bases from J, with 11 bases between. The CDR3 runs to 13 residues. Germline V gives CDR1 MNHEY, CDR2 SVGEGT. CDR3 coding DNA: TGTGCCAGCAGCAGGGTTCAGGATCAGCCCCAGCATTTT. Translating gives CASSRVQDQPQHF.

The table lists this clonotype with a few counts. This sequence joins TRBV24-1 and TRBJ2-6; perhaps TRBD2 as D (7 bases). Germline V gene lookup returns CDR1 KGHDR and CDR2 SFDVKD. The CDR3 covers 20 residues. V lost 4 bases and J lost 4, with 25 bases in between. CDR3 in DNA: TGTGCCACCAGTGACCCCTCCGTAGGGGGGGCCCGGGTGGGGGCCAACGTCCTGACTTTC. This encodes CATSDPSVGGARVGANVLTF.

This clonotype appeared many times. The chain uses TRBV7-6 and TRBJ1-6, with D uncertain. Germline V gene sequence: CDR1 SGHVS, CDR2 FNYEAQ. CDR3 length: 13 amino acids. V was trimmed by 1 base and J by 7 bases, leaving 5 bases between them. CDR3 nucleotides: TGTGCCAGCAGCTTAGATTCCAATTCACCCCTCCACTTT. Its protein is CASSLDSNSPLHF.

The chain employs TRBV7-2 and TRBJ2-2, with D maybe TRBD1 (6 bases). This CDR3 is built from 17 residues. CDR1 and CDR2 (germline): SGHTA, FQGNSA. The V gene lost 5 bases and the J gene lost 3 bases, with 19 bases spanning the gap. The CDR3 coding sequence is TGTGCCAGCAGCCGACCCAGGGAGCGGACAGACACCGGGGAGCTGTTTTTT. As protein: CASSRPRERTDTGELFF.

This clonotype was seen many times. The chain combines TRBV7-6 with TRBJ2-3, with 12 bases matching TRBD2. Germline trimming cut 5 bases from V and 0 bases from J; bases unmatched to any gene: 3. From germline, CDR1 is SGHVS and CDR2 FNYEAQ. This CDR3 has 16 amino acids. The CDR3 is CASSILAGGSTDTQYF. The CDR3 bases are TGTGCCAGCAGCATACTAGCGGGGGGCAGCACAGATACGCAGTATTTT. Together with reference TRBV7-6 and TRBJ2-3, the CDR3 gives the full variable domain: GAGVSQSPRYKVTKRGQDVALRCDPISGHVSLYWYRQALGQGPEFLTYFNYEAQQDKSGLPNDRFSAERPEGSISTLTIQRTEQRDSAMYRCASSILAGGSTDTQYFGPGTRLTVL.

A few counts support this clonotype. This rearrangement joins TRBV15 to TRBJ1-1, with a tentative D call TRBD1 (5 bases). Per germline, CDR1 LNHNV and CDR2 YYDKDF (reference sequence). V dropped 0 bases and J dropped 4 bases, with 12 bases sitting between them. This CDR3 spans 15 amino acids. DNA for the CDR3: TGTGCCACCAGCAGAGAAGCGGCAGGGCCCACTGAAGCTTTCTTT. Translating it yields CATSREAAGPTEAFF.

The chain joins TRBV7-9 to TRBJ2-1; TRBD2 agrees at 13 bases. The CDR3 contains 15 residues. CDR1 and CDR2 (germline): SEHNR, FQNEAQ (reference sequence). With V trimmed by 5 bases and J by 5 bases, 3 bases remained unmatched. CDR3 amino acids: CASSLGTSGDNEQFF. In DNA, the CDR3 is TGTGCCAGCAGCCTAGGGACTAGCGGGGACAATGAGCAGTTCTTC.

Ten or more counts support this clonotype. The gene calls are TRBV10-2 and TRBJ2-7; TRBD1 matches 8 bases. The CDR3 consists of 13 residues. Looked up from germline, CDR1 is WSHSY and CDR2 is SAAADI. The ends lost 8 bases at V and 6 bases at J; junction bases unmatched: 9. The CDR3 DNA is TGCGCCAGCTTGGACAGGGTTCATTTCGAGCAGTACGTC. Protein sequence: CASLDRVHFEQYV.

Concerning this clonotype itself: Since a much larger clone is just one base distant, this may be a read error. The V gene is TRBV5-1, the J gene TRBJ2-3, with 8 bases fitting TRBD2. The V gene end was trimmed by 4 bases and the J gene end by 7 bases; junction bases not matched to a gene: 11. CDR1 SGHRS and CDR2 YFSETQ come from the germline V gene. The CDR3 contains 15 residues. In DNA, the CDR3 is TGCGCCAGCAGCGAGAGCGGGAGCGGGGTAAATACGCAGTATTTT. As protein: CASSESGSGVNTQYF. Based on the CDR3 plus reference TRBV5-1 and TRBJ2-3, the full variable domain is KAGVTQTPRYLIKTRGQQVTLSCSPISGHRSVSWYQQTPGQGLQFLFEYFSETQRNKGNFPGRFSGRQFSNSRSEMNVSTLELGDSALYLCASSESGSGVNTQYFGPGTRLTVL.

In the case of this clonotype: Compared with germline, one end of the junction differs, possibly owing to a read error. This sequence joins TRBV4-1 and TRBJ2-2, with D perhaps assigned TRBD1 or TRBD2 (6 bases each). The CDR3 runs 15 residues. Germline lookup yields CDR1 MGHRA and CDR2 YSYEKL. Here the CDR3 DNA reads TGCTCCAGCAGCGCGACAGGATTGAACACCGGGGAGGTGTTTTTT. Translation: CSSSATGLNTGEVFF.

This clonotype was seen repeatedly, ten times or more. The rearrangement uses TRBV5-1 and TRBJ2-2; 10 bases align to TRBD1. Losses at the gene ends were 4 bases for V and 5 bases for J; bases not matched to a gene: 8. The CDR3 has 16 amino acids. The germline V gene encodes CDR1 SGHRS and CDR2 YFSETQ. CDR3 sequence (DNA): TGCGCCAGCAGCGTCGGGACAGGGGTTTTGACCGGGGAGCTGTTTTTT. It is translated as CASSVGTGVLTGELFF.

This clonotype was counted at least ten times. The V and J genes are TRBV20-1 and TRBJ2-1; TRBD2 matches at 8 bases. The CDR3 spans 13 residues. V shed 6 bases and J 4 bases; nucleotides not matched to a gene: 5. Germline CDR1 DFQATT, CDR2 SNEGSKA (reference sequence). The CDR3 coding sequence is TGCAGTGCCTCGACTAGCGCGTACAATGAGCAGTTCTTC. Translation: CSASTSAYNEQFF.

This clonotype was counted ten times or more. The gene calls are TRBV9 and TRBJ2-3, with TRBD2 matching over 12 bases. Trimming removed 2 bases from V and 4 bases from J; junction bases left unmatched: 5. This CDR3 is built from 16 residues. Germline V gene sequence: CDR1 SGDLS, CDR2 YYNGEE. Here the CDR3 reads CASSVTSGRWSDTQYF. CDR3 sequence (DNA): TGTGCCAGCAGCGTTACTAGCGGGAGGTGGTCAGATACGCAGTATTTT.

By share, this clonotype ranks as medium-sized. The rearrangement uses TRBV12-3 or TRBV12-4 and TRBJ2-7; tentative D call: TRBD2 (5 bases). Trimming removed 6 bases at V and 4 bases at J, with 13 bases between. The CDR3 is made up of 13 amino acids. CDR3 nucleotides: TGTGCCAGCAGCCCCGGGGTAGCATACGAGCAGTACGTC. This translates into CASSPGVAYEQYV.

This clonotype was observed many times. The CDR3 coding sequence is TGTGCCAGCAGGAGATTTCGGGGGGGCACAGATACGCAGTATTTT. It specifies CASRRFRGGTDTQYF. The chain employs TRBV12-3 or TRBV12-4 and TRBJ2-3; 7 nucleotides match TRBD2. The ends lost 6 bases at V and 1 base at J; junction bases unmatched: 7. The CDR3 sequence is 15 residues long.

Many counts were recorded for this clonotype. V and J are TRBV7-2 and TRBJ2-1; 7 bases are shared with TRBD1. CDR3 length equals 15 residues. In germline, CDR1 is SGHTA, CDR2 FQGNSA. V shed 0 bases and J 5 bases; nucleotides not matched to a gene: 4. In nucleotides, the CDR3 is TGTGCCAGCAGCTTAGCCGGGACAGCGAACAATGAGCAGTTCTTC. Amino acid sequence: CASSLAGTANNEQFF.

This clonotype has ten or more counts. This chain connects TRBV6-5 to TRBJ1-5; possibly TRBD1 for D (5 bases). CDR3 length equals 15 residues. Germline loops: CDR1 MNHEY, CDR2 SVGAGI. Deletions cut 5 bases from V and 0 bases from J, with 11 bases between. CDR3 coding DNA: TGTGCCAGCAGTCGGGGCGGTTATAGCAATCAGCCCCAGCATTTT. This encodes CASSRGGYSNQPQHF.

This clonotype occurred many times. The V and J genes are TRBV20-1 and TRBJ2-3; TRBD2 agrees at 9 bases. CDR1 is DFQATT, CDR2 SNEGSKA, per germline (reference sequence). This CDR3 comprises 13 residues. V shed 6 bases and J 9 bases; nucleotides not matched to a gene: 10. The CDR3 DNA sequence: TGCAGTGCAACCGGGACTAGCTCCCGAACGCAGTATTTT. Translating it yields CSATGTSSRTQYF.

The DNA for the CDR3 is TGTGCCAGCAGCATACAACTAGCGGGGGGGAGGAATGAGCAGTTCTTC. Its translation is CASSIQLAGGRNEQFF. The rearrangement joins TRBV7-8 to TRBJ2-1, with 13 bases identical to TRBD2. Germline trimming cut 5 bases from V and 7 bases from J; bases unmatched to any gene: 8. The CDR3 has 16 amino acids. CDR1 SGHVS and CDR2 FQNEAQ come from the germline V gene.